These 20 T cell receptor beta chains originate from one sample sequenced in a study of cytomegalovirus exposure and HLA in healthy donors. The PCR made use of 60 Vbeta and 13 Jbeta primers. TCRdb's table, derived via immunoSEQ multiplex PCR, lists solely in-frame clones and lacks some. Of some 150,000 clones in the sample, approximately 75% were seen once. Input material: PBMCs. Receptors were obtained from a man aged 25-45 years in good health and CMV-seropositive.

DNA of the CDR3: TGTGCCAGCAGTTTTGCTAGGACAGGGATTCTCCAAGAGACCCAGTACTTC. Encoded protein: CASSFARTGILQETQYF. The chain uses TRBV27 and TRBJ2-5; TRBD1 aligns across 8 bases. The junction had 10 bases not matched to a gene; V was cut back by 3 bases and J by 1 base. This CDR3 region has 17 residues. Germline values: CDR1 MNHEY, CDR2 SMNVEV (reference sequence).

This clone was found a few times. V and J are TRBV6-5 and TRBJ2-5; possibly TRBD2 for D (5 bases). CDR1 and CDR2 from the germline V gene are MNHEY and SVGAGI. The CDR3 totals 14 residues. The V end was cut by 2 bases, the J end by 4 bases, with 11 bases between. For the CDR3, the DNA is TGTGCCAGCAGTTACCTGGGGAGTACAGAGACCCAGTACTTC. Amino acids: CASSYLGSTETQYF.

The V call is TRBV10-3, the J call TRBJ2-7; 7 bases are a match to TRBD2. This CDR3 is 14 amino acids long. Per germline, CDR1 ENHRY and CDR2 SYGVKD. V lost 4 bases and J lost 2; bases outside the gene matches: 5. In DNA form, the CDR3 reads TGTGCCATCAGTGTCGGGGGGTCCGCCTACGAGCAGTACTTC. Its translation is CAISVGGSAYEQYF.

J is TRBJ2-3 and V is TRBV7-6; 11 bases line up with TRBD1. The germline V gene encodes CDR1 SGHVS and CDR2 FNYEAQ. CDR3 length: 16 amino acids. The V gene end was trimmed by 0 bases and the J gene end by 4 bases; junction bases not matched to a gene: 3. The CDR3 sequence: CASSLARTGGADTQYF. DNA of the CDR3: TGTGCCAGCAGCTTAGCTAGGACAGGGGGCGCAGATACGCAGTATTTT.

This chain uses TRBV11-2 with TRBJ1-1; 7 bases are a match to TRBD1. The CDR3 length is 16 residues. Germline CDR1 and CDR2: SGHAT and FQNNGV. The J segment lost 0 bases and the V segment lost 5 bases, leaving 9 bases of the junction unmatched. CDR3 protein: CASSPWDRHMNTEAFF. DNA for the CDR3: TGTGCCAGCAGCCCATGGGACAGACATATGAACACTGAAGCTTTCTTT.

The chain is built from TRBV5-1 and TRBJ2-5; D remains ambiguous. With 1 base removed from V and 3 bases from J, the gap between germline ends came to 10 bases. Germline CDR1 reads SGHRS; CDR2 reads YFSETQ. CDR3 length: 14 amino acids. CDR3 region: CASSLRYSEETQYF. Written as DNA, the CDR3 is TGCGCCAGCAGCTTGCGGTATTCCGAAGAGACCCAGTACTTC.

The chain is built from TRBV6-5 and TRBJ1-3; D may be TRBD1 (6 bases). CDR1 MNHEY and CDR2 SVGAGI come from the germline V gene. There are 13 residues in the CDR3. V lost 7 bases and J lost 8, with 15 bases in between. CDR3 sequence: CASTPQGSDTIYF. CDR3 nucleotides: TGTGCCAGCACCCCACAGGGAAGTGACACCATATATTTT.

The chain carries TRBV7-8 and TRBJ1-6; TRBD1 matches 10 bases. The CDR3 has 14 amino acids. CDR1 is SGHVS and CDR2 is FQNEAQ in the germline V gene. V lost 7 bases and J lost 7; bases outside the gene matches: 4. The CDR3 DNA sequence: TGTGCCAGCACCCAGGACAGGGGGAATTCACCCCTCCACTTT. Protein: CASTQDRGNSPLHF.

The chain joins TRBV5-1 to TRBJ1-1, with no clear D. Germline V gene data show CDR1 as SGHRS and CDR2 as YFSETQ. There are 14 residues in the CDR3. The V end lost 4 bases, the J end lost 3 bases, and 13 bases lay between the germline ends. CDR3 in DNA: TGCGCCAGCAGCAAACTTGGTCGGGACACTGAAGCTTTCTTT. Translating gives CASSKLGRDTEAFF. The variable domain in full, with the rest retrieved from reference TRBV5-1 and TRBJ1-1, is KAGVTQTPRYLIKTRGQQVTLSCSPISGHRSVSWYQQTPGQGLQFLFEYFSETQRNKGNFPGRFSGRQFSNSRSEMNVSTLELGDSALYLCASSKLGRDTEAFFGQGTRLTVV.

CDR3 in amino acids: CASSWRGGETQYF. As DNA, the CDR3 is TGTGCCAGTAGTTGGCGAGGCGGGGAGACCCAGTACTTC. This sequence joins TRBV19 and TRBJ2-5; possibly TRBD2 for D (5 bases). Trimming took 5 bases from V and 5 from J, leaving 12 bases between them. The CDR3 consists of 13 residues. Germline loops: CDR1 LNHDA, CDR2 SQIVND (reference sequence).

The rearrangement uses TRBV27 and TRBJ1-2; D gene uncertain. V was pared by 3 bases and J by 3 bases, with 14 bases between. The CDR3 extends over 15 amino acids. CDR1 MNHEY and CDR2 SMNVEV come from the germline V gene (reference sequence). CDR3 sequence (DNA): TGTGCCAGCAGTTTGAACCCCCGGACTCACTATGGCTACACCTTC. The encoded protein is CASSLNPRTHYGYTF.

The chain joins TRBV6-5 to TRBJ2-7; possible D gene TRBD2, 6 bases. The germline CDR1 and CDR2 sequences are MNHEY and SVGAGI. Trimming pared 2 bases from V and 3 bases from J, leaving 11 bases between. This CDR3 region has 14 residues. The CDR3 nucleotides read TGTGCCAGCAGTTACATGCAGGGACTCTACGAGCAGTACTTC. It yields the protein CASSYMQGLYEQYF.

The chain is built from TRBV11-2 and TRBJ2-5; D gene uncertain. The CDR3 covers 11 residues. V lost 3 bases, J lost 4 bases, and 3 bases lay in between. CDR1 and CDR2 from the germline V gene are SGHAT and FQNNGV. This CDR3 is CASSFRETQYF. For the CDR3, the DNA is TGTGCCAGCAGCTTTAGAGAGACCCAGTACTTC. Supplemented by reference TRBV11-2 and TRBJ2-5, the full variable domain reads EAGVAQSPRYKIIEKRQSVAFWCNPISGHATLYWYQQILGQGPKLLIQFQNNGVVDDSQLPKDRFSAERLKGVDSTLKIQPAKLEDSAVYLCASSFRETQYFGPGTRLLVL.

This chain connects TRBV27 to TRBJ2-5, with 11 bases matching TRBD2. The CDR3 length is 16 residues. Trimming removed 1 base from V and 4 bases from J; junction bases left unmatched: 5. Germline V gene sequence: CDR1 MNHEY, CDR2 SMNVEV (reference sequence). Written as DNA, the CDR3 is TGTGCCAGCAGTTTATTTAGCGGGGGGGCCCTAGAGACCCAGTACTTC. Protein product: CASSLFSGGALETQYF.

The chain links TRBV18 to TRBJ1-1; TRBD1 aligns across 9 bases. This CDR3 region has 15 residues. CDR1 and CDR2 (germline): KGHSH, LQKENI. J gave up 2 bases and V 5 bases, and 6 bases lay outside the gene matches. The CDR3 loop is CASSSDRGRNTEAFF. The CDR3 DNA is TGTGCCAGCTCATCGGACAGGGGCAGAAACACTGAAGCTTTCTTT.

V and J are TRBV14 and TRBJ2-2, with D unclear. Trimming shortened V by 3 bases and J by 3 bases, and 8 bases separated the two germline ends. The CDR3 length is 14 residues. Germline lookup yields CDR1 SGHDN and CDR2 FVKESK. The CDR3 loop reads CASSQISYTGELFF. Here the CDR3 DNA reads TGTGCCAGCAGCCAGATTAGCTACACCGGGGAGCTGTTTTTT.

The rearrangement links TRBV9 to TRBJ2-5; the D is unclear. The V end lost 1 base, the J end lost 1 base, and 8 bases lay between the germline ends. In germline, CDR1 is SGDLS, CDR2 YYNGEE. CDR3 length: 14 amino acids. The CDR3 nucleotides are TGTGCCAGCAGCGTATCGGCGGTCCAAGAGACCCAGTACTTC. This translates into CASSVSAVQETQYF.

The genes are TRBV2 and TRBJ2-5; 7 positions agree with TRBD1. Germline lookup yields CDR1 SNHLY and CDR2 FYNNEI. The CDR3 covers 14 residues. After removal of 4 bases from V and 6 bases from J, the junction contained 8 bases not matched to a gene. This CDR3 reads CASSGGQGVKTQYF. CDR3 in DNA: TGTGCCAGCAGTGGGGGGCAGGGGGTGAAGACCCAGTACTTC.

This clone was seen only once. The gene calls are TRBV6-5 and TRBJ2-1; weak D call: TRBD2 (6 bases). CDR1 and CDR2 (germline): MNHEY, SVGAGI. This CDR3 spans 15 amino acids. Trimming pared 8 bases from V and 4 bases from J, leaving 18 bases between. The CDR3 sequence is CASSLSGGTYNEQFF. CDR3 bases: TGTGCCAGCTCACTGTCTGGGGGGACTTACAATGAGCAGTTCTTC.

The V and J genes are TRBV7-2 and TRBJ2-7; 9 positions agree with TRBD2. The CDR3 is 15 amino acids. Losses at the gene ends were 5 bases for V and 4 bases for J; bases not matched to a gene: 9. Germline loops: CDR1 SGHTA, CDR2 FQGNSA. CDR3 amino acids: CASSLQRSGGYEQYF. The CDR3 region has the DNA TGTGCCAGCAGCCTCCAGAGAAGCGGGGGGTACGAGCAGTACTTC.